One sample yielded the 26 T cell receptor beta chains listed below, sequenced in a study of identical twins. MiXCR, applied by TCRdb to the 5' RACE reads, yields one record per CDR3 protein. The table shows roughly 250,000 distinct CDR3 sequences, with 11% to 15% occurring only once. The sequencing input was memory (CD45RO+) T cells sorted from blood. The receptors originated from a woman aged 18 to 35 in good health.

This clonotype has only a few counts. The chain joins TRBV29-1 to TRBJ1-3; D uncertain. Germline V gene data show CDR1 as SQVTM and CDR2 as ANQGSEA. CDR3 size: 12 residues. Trimming took 6 bases from V and 3 from J, leaving 9 bases between them. CDR3 DNA sequence: TGCAGCGTCAACGGAGGTGGAAACACCATATATTTT. Translation: CSVNGGGNTIYF.

In its sample, this clonotype was seen a few times. This chain joins TRBV20-1 and TRBJ2-1, with D maybe TRBD2 (5 bases). Trimming removed 3 bases at V and 10 bases at J, with 25 bases between. Germline lookup yields CDR1 DFQATT and CDR2 SNEGSKA (reference sequence). The CDR3 length is 16 residues. The CDR3 loop reads CSARRLRVGAGKEQFF. The CDR3 nucleotides are TGCAGTGCTAGGCGCCTGCGGGTAGGCGCCGGGAAAGAGCAGTTCTTC.

A few counts support this clonotype. This sequence joins TRBV28 and TRBJ2-1; 7 nucleotides line up with TRBD2. Losses at the gene ends were 7 bases for V and 1 base for J; bases not matched to a gene: 4. The germline CDR1 and CDR2 sequences are MDHEN and SYDVKM. This CDR3 region has 14 residues. The CDR3: CASNRGGSYNEQFF. The DNA of the CDR3 is TGTGCCAGCAATCGCGGGGGTTCCTACAATGAGCAGTTCTTC.

The CDR3 loop reads CASSFSAGESYEQYF. The CDR3 DNA reads as TGTGCCAGCAGCTTTTCAGCAGGGGAATCCTACGAGCAGTACTTC. The chain links TRBV7-2 to TRBJ2-7; tentative D call: TRBD1 (6 bases). The V end was cut by 3 bases, the J end by 1 base, with 13 bases between. The CDR3 contains 15 residues. Germline V gene lookup returns CDR1 SGHTA and CDR2 FQGNSA.

This clonotype was seen a handful of times. The chain employs TRBV20-1 and TRBJ2-1, with D possibly being TRBD2 (6 bases). Germline loops: CDR1 DFQATT, CDR2 SNEGSKA (reference sequence). V shed 5 bases and J shed 10 bases, with 12 bases lying between them. This CDR3 region has 11 residues. The CDR3 nucleotides are TGCAGTGCTCTGGGACTCAAGGAGCAGTTCTTC. Its translation: CSALGLKEQFF.

This chain links TRBV15 with TRBJ2-1, with TRBD1 matching over 7 bases. Germline CDR1 LNHNV, CDR2 YYDKDF (reference sequence). The CDR3 consists of 15 residues. J was trimmed by 4 bases and V by 7 bases; bases with no gene match: 10. The CDR3, as DNA: TGTGCCACCAATATGGCAGGGGGATTATACAATGAGCAGTTCTTC. This sequence encodes CATNMAGGLYNEQFF. The complete variable domain, with remaining parts taken from reference TRBV15 and TRBJ2-1, reads DAMVIQNPRYQVTQFGKPVTLSCSQTLNHNVMYWYQQKSSQAPKLLFHYYDKDFNNEADTPDNFQSRRPNTSFCFLDIRSPGLGDTAMYLCATNMAGGLYNEQFFGPGTRLTVL.

This chain joins TRBV30 and TRBJ1-6; possibly TRBD1 for D (5 bases). The V and J ends lost 1 base and 7 bases respectively, with 8 bases between them. This CDR3 region has 13 residues. Germline V gene data show CDR1 as GTSNPN and CDR2 as SVGIG (reference sequence). The chain's CDR3 is CAWSGQSNSPLHF. CDR3 DNA: TGTGCCTGGAGTGGACAGAGCAATTCACCCCTCCACTTT.

The chain recombines TRBV18 with TRBJ2-5; TRBD2 is a possible D gene (6 bases). From germline, CDR1 is KGHSH and CDR2 LQKENI. Trimming shortened V by 6 bases and J by 0 bases, and 11 bases separated the two germline ends. The CDR3 length is 14 residues. The CDR3 sequence: CASSLSGYQETQYF. Here the CDR3 DNA reads TGTGCCAGCTCCCTTAGCGGATACCAAGAGACCCAGTACTTC.

This clonotype was seen ten or more times. The gene calls are TRBV9 and TRBJ1-5; D is ambiguous. Germline loops: CDR1 SGDLS, CDR2 YYNGEE. The CDR3 is made up of 15 amino acids. The V gene lost 0 bases and the J gene lost 0 bases, with 7 bases spanning the gap. CDR3 amino acids: CASSVGQDSNQPQHF. The CDR3 nucleotides are TGTGCCAGCAGCGTAGGTCAGGATAGCAATCAGCCCCAGCATTTT. Supplemented by reference TRBV9 and TRBJ1-5, the full variable domain reads DSGVTQTPKHLITATGQRVTLRCSPRSGDLSVYWYQQSLDQGLQFLIQYYNGEERAKGNILERFSAQQFPDLHSELNLSSLELGDSALYFCASSVGQDSNQPQHFGDGTRLSIL.

This clonotype was seen more than once but under ten times. V and J are TRBV20-1 and TRBJ2-5, with 11 nucleotides matching TRBD2. The CDR3 sequence is 12 residues long. Germline V gives CDR1 DFQATT, CDR2 SNEGSKA (reference sequence). V was pared by 5 bases and J by 5 bases, with 1 base of the junction left unmatched. For the CDR3, the DNA is TGCAGTGCTCGGACTAGCGGGGAGACCCAGTACTTC. Protein sequence: CSARTSGETQYF.

This clonotype was picked up many times. The chain carries TRBV29-1 and TRBJ2-2; D gene ambiguous. Trimming left V 4 bases short and J 7 bases short, with 10 bases between. The CDR3 spans 12 residues. Germline values: CDR1 SQVTM, CDR2 ANQGSEA. The CDR3: CSVVLSLGELFF. CDR3 in DNA: TGCAGCGTTGTCCTGTCCCTCGGGGAGCTGTTTTTT.

The table lists this clonotype with a count of one. The chain uses TRBV5-1 and TRBJ1-4; D is perhaps TRBD1 (5 bases). CDR1 is SGHRS and CDR2 is YFSETQ in the germline V gene. The V gene lost 4 bases and the J gene lost 8 bases, with 12 bases spanning the gap. The CDR3 has 13 amino acids. The CDR3: CASSPTGDEKLFF. CDR3 in DNA: TGCGCCAGCAGCCCTACCGGGGACGAAAAACTGTTTTTT.

This clonotype was picked up a small number of times. The rearrangement joins TRBV7-9 to TRBJ2-1; no reliable D call. V gave up 4 bases and J gave up 9 bases, with 13 bases separating them. CDR1 and CDR2 (germline): SEHNR, FQNEAQ (reference sequence). This CDR3 spans 13 amino acids. For the CDR3, the DNA is TGTGCCAGCAGCTCAGAATCGTATTCTGAGCAGTTCTTC. As protein: CASSSESYSEQFF.

The rearrangement links TRBV7-8 to TRBJ2-3; D remains ambiguous. Per germline, CDR1 SGHVS and CDR2 FQNEAQ. CDR3 length: 14 amino acids. The V end was cut by 5 bases, the J end by 7 bases, with 16 bases between. Written as DNA, the CDR3 is TGTGCCAGCAGCGCTAGAGGAGCGAGGCATACGCAGTATTTT. Its translation: CASSARGARHTQYF.

The CDR3 DNA reads TGTGCCAGCAGCTTCTGGTTAAATTTGGGGGCGACCCAGTACTTC. Protein: CASSFWLNLGATQYF. J is TRBJ2-5 and V is TRBV7-9, with D perhaps TRBD1 (6 bases). V was pared by 3 bases and J by 7 bases, with 18 bases between. The CDR3 contains 15 residues. The V gene's germline CDR1 is SEHNR and CDR2 FQNEAQ (reference sequence).

The chain uses TRBV27 and TRBJ2-1; no reliable D call. Germline V gene data show CDR1 as MNHEY and CDR2 as SMNVEV (reference sequence). The CDR3 length is 15 residues. Trimming removed 1 base at V and 8 bases at J, with 15 bases between. CDR3 sequence: CASSLFARIEDEQFF. The CDR3, as DNA: TGTGCCAGCAGTTTATTCGCACGAATCGAGGATGAGCAGTTCTTC.

The rearrangement joins TRBV19 to TRBJ2-3, with a possible D match to TRBD2 (5 bases). Germline CDR1 LNHDA, CDR2 SQIVND (reference sequence). This CDR3 comprises 13 residues. V was clipped by 1 base and J by 3 bases, with 5 bases between them. The CDR3 DNA sequence: TGTGCCAGTAGTATAGGCGGGACAGATACGCAGTATTTT. Protein sequence: CASSIGGTDTQYF.

This clonotype has just a few counts. This chain joins TRBV12-5 and TRBJ2-2, with D hard to call. Trimming shortened V by 0 bases and J by 4 bases, and 12 bases separated the two germline ends. The length of the CDR3 is 16 residues. Germline CDR1 LGHNT, CDR2 FRNRAP. The CDR3 nucleotides read TGTGCTAGTGGTTTGGTATTAGGGTTGGGCACCGGGGAGCTGTTTTTT. This codes for CASGLVLGLGTGELFF.

The chain uses TRBV20-1 and TRBJ2-7; 8 bases are shared with TRBD1. Germline loops: CDR1 DFQATT, CDR2 SNEGSKA (reference sequence). The CDR3 spans 16 residues. The V and J ends lost 2 bases and 2 bases, in that order; junction bases with no gene match: 11. The CDR3 DNA sequence: TGCAGTGCTAGACCACAGTCCGGGACAGGAACCTACGAGCAGTACTTC. It codes for CSARPQSGTGTYEQYF.

In its sample, this clonotype was seen many times. The genes are TRBV20-1 and TRBJ1-6, with TRBD1 matching over 7 bases. Trimming at V came to 3 bases and at J to 8 bases, leaving 4 bases not matched to a gene. Germline-derived CDR1 and CDR2 are DFQATT and SNEGSKA (reference sequence). The CDR3 contains 13 residues. The CDR3 sequence is CSASSGGDSPLHF. CDR3 coding DNA: TGCAGTGCTAGCTCAGGGGGGGATTCACCCCTCCACTTT.

V and J are TRBV6-2 or TRBV6-3 and TRBJ1-5; unclear D gene. With 6 bases removed from V and 4 bases from J, the gap between germline ends came to 13 bases. The germline V gene encodes CDR1 MNHEY and CDR2 SVGEGT. CDR3 length: 14 amino acids. The DNA for the CDR3 is TGTGCCAGCAGCCCCATCAGCATAAATCAGCCCCAGCATTTT. Its protein is CASSPISINQPQHF.

This clonotype has at least ten counts. The V call is TRBV3-1, the J call TRBJ2-7; 7 bases align to TRBD1. Germline CDR1 reads LGHDT; CDR2 reads YNNKEL (reference sequence). The CDR3 has 15 residues. V shed 3 bases, J shed 2 bases, and the junction held 7 bases outside the gene matches. CDR3 nucleotides: TGTGCCAGCAGCCACTTGGGGACAGCGGCCTACGAGCAGTACTTC. As protein: CASSHLGTAAYEQYF.

This chain joins TRBV29-1 and TRBJ1-1; D perhaps matches TRBD1 (6 bases). The CDR3 is 16 amino acids. Deletions cut 0 bases from V and 1 base from J, with 15 bases between. Germline V gene sequence: CDR1 SQVTM, CDR2 ANQGSEA. CDR3: CSVEDIYGQKNTEAFF. The CDR3 bases are TGCAGCGTTGAAGATATCTATGGACAGAAGAACACTGAAGCTTTCTTT.

This clonotype turned up a few times. J is TRBJ1-2 and V is TRBV3-1; the D gene is possibly TRBD1 (6 bases). With 3 bases removed from V and 5 bases from J, the gap between germline ends came to 16 bases. In germline, CDR1 is LGHDT, CDR2 YNNKEL (reference sequence). The CDR3 sequence is 15 residues long. The CDR3 spells CASSQGHAADYGYTF. In DNA, the CDR3 is TGTGCCAGCAGCCAGGGACACGCGGCGGATTATGGCTACACCTTC. Based on the CDR3 plus reference TRBV3-1 and TRBJ1-2, the full variable domain is DTAVSQTPKYLVTQMGNDKSIKCEQNLGHDTMYWYKQDSKKFLKIMFSYNNKELIINETVPNRFSPKSPDKAHLNLHINSLELGDSAVYFCASSQGHAADYGYTFGSGTRLTVV.

This clonotype was detected a few times. CDR3 amino acids: CASSVTANTEAFF. The CDR3 nucleotides are TGTGCCAGCAGCGTGACAGCGAACACTGAAGCTTTCTTT. This chain uses TRBV11-2 with TRBJ1-1, with TRBD1 as a possible D gene (5 bases). Germline V CDR1 and CDR2: SGHAT, FQNNGV. This CDR3 is built from 13 residues. Trimming stripped 5 bases from V and 1 base from J, with 8 bases between.

DNA for the CDR3: TGCAGTGCTAGAAGGGCAGATACGCAGTATTTT. Protein product: CSARRADTQYF. This chain joins TRBV20-1 and TRBJ2-3; D ambiguous. The CDR3 runs to 11 residues. The V and J ends lost 2 bases and 4 bases respectively, with 4 bases between them. Germline V CDR1 and CDR2: DFQATT, SNEGSKA (reference sequence).